This T cell receptor beta chain was sequenced in a study of blood T cell repertoires in COVID-19 (TCRdb year 2020). Study-level background: The collaborator samples originated in the United States, Italy and Spain and spanned the acute and convalescent phases of COVID-19. The prospective study material was composed of cDNA or gDNA derived from T cells, B-cell-depleted T cells, or PBMCs. The dataset comprised deeply sampled blood TCRbeta repertoires from subjects exposed to, actively infected with, or recovered from COVID-19. The repertoires were made available in a free public database intended to serve as a resource for research on the immune response to SARS-CoV-2. The samples were drawn from the first 160 participants of the ongoing ImmuneRACE study and from 1,254 subjects provided by 6 global collaborators. A de-identified subject ID, COVID-19 status, age in years and sex were almost always included in the sample metadata. Where HLA class I and class II types were available, the types were taken from metadata supplied by the sample provider, not from assay-based typing.

Study-level results and caveats: How much clinical and demographic metadata was included differed by source and by participant, and the metadata was provided uncurated.

After removal of 3 bases from V and 5 bases from J, the junction retains 11 bases not matched to a gene. Taken from cysteine to phenylalanine, the CDR3 has 17 residues. Left in the record is the CDR3 DNA by itself, 51 bases read in frame from the first base. The germline V gene specifies KGHSH as CDR1 and LQKENI as CDR2. TCRbeta CDR3 regions were amplified from genomic DNA using the immunoSEQ Assay, a bias-controlled multiplex PCR. Processing in the source paper ran as follows. The number of nucleated cells in each sample was estimated by amplification of reference gene primers within the assay. To quantify the absolute abundance of each unique TCRbeta CDR3 rearrangement, sequence reads were collapsed and filtered. For each sample, productive Simpson clonality was calculated as the square root of Simpson's diversity index across productive rearrangements. TCRdb stores this immuneACCESS table with in-frame sequences only. Part of the clones is absent; in the studies checked, under half of the shortfall reflects unresolved V genes, and no reason is known for the rest. The V and J calls and clone size were taken over from that table, and D and trimming were inferred from the DNA. The sample table holds roughly 150,000 clones, of which less than 85% were seen once. 8.1% of the sample belongs to the ten largest clones.

This clone was observed a single time. Its cognate antigen has yet to be identified. Per-nucleotide qualities are absent, and no much larger clonotype sits a single base away. In Seattle, one collaborating source enrolled patients while the infection was active and tracked those patients longitudinally over the course of disease. Whole blood was collected in K2EDTA tubes by collaborating institutions according to the institutions' own protocols. For TCRbeta analysis, collaborators shipped samples in one of three forms: frozen whole blood, isolated PBMCs, or DNA extracted from either of those sample types.

The sequencing sample was made of peripheral blood. The V gene is TRBV18 and the J gene is TRBJ2-1; TRBD2 aligns with 9 central bases. This TCR came from an older woman with COVID-19, enrolled during active disease. The CDR3 amino acid sequence is: CASSPRLAGSTHNEQFF. The sequenced DNA: TGTGCCAGCTCACCCCGGCTAGCGGGATCGACCCACAATGAGCAGTTCTTC.